This T cell receptor (beta chain) was sequenced for a study of T cells after yellow fever vaccination. The V gene end was trimmed by 6 bases and the J gene end by 6 bases; junction bases not matched to a gene: 6. The V gene's germline CDR1 is KGHDR and CDR2 SFDVKD. The CDR3 runs 14 residues. Each CDR3 protein is one row after TCRdb ran MiXCR on the 5' RACE reads. The data show a few hundred thousand distinct CDR3 sequences, roughly 6.1% seen once. The chain combines TRBV24-1 with TRBJ2-5, with TRBD1 matching over 10 bases. This TCR came from a man aged 25 to 40 who received the YFV17D yellow fever vaccine. Source: PBMCs, taken 5 days after the yellow fever booster vaccination. In DNA form, the CDR3 reads TGTGCCACCAGTCCTGGGGACAGGGGTAAGACCCAGTACTTC. It specifies CATSPGDRGKTQYF.